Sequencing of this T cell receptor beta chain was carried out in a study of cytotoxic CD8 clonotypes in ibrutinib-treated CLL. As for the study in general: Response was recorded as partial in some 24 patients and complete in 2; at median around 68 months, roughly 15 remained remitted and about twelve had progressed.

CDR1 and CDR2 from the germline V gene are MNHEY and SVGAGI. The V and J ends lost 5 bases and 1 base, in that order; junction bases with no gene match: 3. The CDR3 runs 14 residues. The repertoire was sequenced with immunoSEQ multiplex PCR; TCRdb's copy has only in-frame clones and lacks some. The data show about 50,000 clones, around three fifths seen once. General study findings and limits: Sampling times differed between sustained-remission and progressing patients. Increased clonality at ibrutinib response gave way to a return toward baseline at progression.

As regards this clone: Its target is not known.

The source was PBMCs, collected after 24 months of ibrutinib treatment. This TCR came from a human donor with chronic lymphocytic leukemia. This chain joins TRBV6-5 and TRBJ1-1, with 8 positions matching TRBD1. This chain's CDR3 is CASSPGQGNTEAFF. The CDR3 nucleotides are TGTGCCAGCAGTCCAGGACAGGGGAACACTGAAGCTTTCTTT.